This TCR beta chain was documented in a study of T-cell reconstitution after alpha-beta-depleted transplantation in children. Molecular barcoding with unique molecular identifiers was used for the TCRbeta library. TCRdb reanalysed the PCR reads using MiXCR and keeps one entry per CDR3 protein. The repertoire has a few hundred thousand distinct CDR3 sequences, 9.5% to 13% of them found once; the top ten carry approximately 5%. The V end was cut by 7 bases, the J end by 7 bases, with 18 bases between. Germline lookup yields CDR1 ENHRY and CDR2 SYGVKD. CDR3 length: 14 residues. Sample: PBMCs from the stem cell graft donor, taken from the stem cell graft. The sequence was collected from a human donor who donated a stem cell graft to a child with acute myeloid leukemia. The chain combines TRBV10-3 with TRBJ2-3, with D possibly TRBD1 on 6 matching bases. The CDR3 protein is CAIMDDRFPNTQYF. For the CDR3, the DNA is TGTGCCATCATGGATGACAGGTTCCCCAATACGCAGTATTTT.